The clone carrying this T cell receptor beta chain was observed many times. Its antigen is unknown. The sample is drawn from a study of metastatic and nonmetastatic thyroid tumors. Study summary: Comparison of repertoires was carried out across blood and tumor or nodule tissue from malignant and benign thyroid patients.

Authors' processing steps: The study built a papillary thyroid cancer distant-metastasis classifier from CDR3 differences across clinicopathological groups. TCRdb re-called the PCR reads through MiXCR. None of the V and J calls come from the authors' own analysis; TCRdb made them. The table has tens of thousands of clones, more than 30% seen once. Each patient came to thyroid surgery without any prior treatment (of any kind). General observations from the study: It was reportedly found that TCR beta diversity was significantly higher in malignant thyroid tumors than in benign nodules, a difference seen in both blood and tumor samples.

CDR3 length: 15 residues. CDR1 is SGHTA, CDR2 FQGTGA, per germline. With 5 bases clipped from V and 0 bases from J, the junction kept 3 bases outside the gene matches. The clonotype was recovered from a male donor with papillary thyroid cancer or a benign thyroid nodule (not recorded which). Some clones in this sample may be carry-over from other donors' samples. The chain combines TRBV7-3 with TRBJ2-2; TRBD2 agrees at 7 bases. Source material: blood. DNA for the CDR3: TGTGCCAGCAGCGTTACTAGCGCGAACACCGGGGAGCTGTTTTTT. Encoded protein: CASSVTSANTGELFF.